This TCR beta chain is from a study of shared clonotypes between healthy human individuals. Study as a whole: There were three CD4 naive, three CD4 memory, two CD8 naive and one CD8 memory plates per donor.

The assay ran at deep level. The method was immunoSEQ multiplex PCR; TCRdb's version includes in-frame clones alone and lacks a portion of them. The table shows around 350,000 clones, with about 70% occurring only once. Germline CDR1 MNHNS, CDR2 SASEGT. The CDR3 is 17 amino acids. V was cut by 3 bases and J by 1 base, with 16 bases left in between. Donors were healthy HIV-negative adults without recent acute infections or vaccinations. CD4+ cell separation produced CD45RA+ naive and CD45RA-negative memory subsets. Sequencing was done on a sample of memory CD4+ T cells sorted from blood. This sample's subset: CD45RA-negative fraction. The clonotype was recovered from a man aged 30 to 45 in good health. The rearrangement uses TRBV6-1 and TRBJ2-1, with D possibly being TRBD1 (5 bases). CDR3 residues: CASSEARQLRSYNEQFF. The DNA of the CDR3 is TGTGCCAGCAGTGAGGCTAGACAGCTCAGATCCTACAATGAGCAGTTCTTC.